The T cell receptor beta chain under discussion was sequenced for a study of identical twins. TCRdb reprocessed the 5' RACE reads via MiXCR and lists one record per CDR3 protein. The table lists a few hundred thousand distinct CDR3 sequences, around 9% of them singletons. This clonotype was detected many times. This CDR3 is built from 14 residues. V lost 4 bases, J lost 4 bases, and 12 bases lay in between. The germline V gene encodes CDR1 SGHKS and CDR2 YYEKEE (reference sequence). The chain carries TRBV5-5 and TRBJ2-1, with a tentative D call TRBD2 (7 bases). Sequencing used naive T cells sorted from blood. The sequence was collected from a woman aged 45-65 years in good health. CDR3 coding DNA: TGTGCCAGCAGCCCCGAGGGGGGGTACAATGAGCAGTTCTTC. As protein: CASSPEGGYNEQFF.